This TCR beta chain was recorded in a study of high-grade serous ovarian cancer treatment subgroups. In the study overall: Samples averaged 14,192 reads and about 7,500 unique TCR beta rearrangements.

Concerning this clone itself: Its target is not known. Additional DNA sequences in this sample encode the identical CDR3.

Tumor samples were obtained before definitive surgery or chemotherapy. The CDR3 sequence is 15 residues long. Trimming pared 5 bases from V and 7 bases from J, leaving 15 bases between. Germline assignment: CDR1 SGHAT and CDR2 FQNNGV. TCRdb keeps only in-frame clones here, not all; method: immunoSEQ multiplex PCR. The sample comprises approximately 2,500 clones, approximately 70% of which are singletons, and more than 10% rests with the top ten. Study-level points and caveats: TCR relatedness rose with neoantigen level and trended with mutation load. Same-patient tumor repertoires overlapped at about 0.11 to 0.85; different patients barely overlapped. Spatial context was lost because tumors were sequenced in bulk.

The sample taken for sequencing was tumor tissue. This chain connects TRBV11-2 to TRBJ1-6, with D tentatively TRBD1 (5 bases). This clonotype was sampled from a human donor with high-grade serous ovarian cancer. For the CDR3, the DNA is TGTGCCAGCAGCCCCCGGACGGGGGACAATTCACCCCTCCACTTT. Protein: CASSPRTGDNSPLHF. Complete variable domain (other parts from reference TRBV11-2 and TRBJ1-6): EAGVAQSPRYKIIEKRQSVAFWCNPISGHATLYWYQQILGQGPKLLIQFQNNGVVDDSQLPKDRFSAERLKGVDSTLKIQPAKLEDSAVYLCASSPRTGDNSPLHFGNGTRLTVT.